This T cell receptor (beta chain) was observed in a study of cytomegalovirus exposure and HLA in healthy donors. V lost 4 bases and J lost 3; bases outside the gene matches: 3. This CDR3 has 14 residues. Germline lookup yields CDR1 SGHDT and CDR2 YYEEEE. The PCR contained 60 Vbeta and 13 Jbeta primers. Here immunoSEQ multiplex PCR was the method, and the copy in TCRdb shows in-frame clones only, minus some. In the table there are around 170,000 clones, roughly 80% of which are singletons. The chain is built from TRBV5-6 and TRBJ2-5, with TRBD1 identical over 10 bases. The sequencing sample was made of PBMCs. This sequence originates from a girl aged 10 to 17 in good health and CMV-seropositive. This CDR3 reads CASSLGQGKETQYF. The CDR3 nucleotides are TGTGCCAGCAGCCTGGGACAGGGGAAAGAGACCCAGTACTTC.